This T cell receptor beta chain was observed in a study of T-cell memory formation after mild COVID-19 (dated by TCRdb to 2020 to 2022). About the study as a whole: TCR sequence clusters from the two donors were largely donor specific. Longitudinal TCRalpha and TCRbeta repertoire sequencing tracked T-cell clones expanding and contracting after mild COVID-19 in two donors. The cohort comprised two young, previously healthy adult volunteers, one female and one male. The research as a whole found: Only two mild cases were covered in the study, and larger cohorts including severe cases with pre-infection samples were considered necessary. SARS-CoV-2 specificity of the second-wave clones peaking on day 37 was not confirmed. Balanced CD4/CD8 phenotypes were observed for clones contracting from day 15 to 85, whereas a bias towards CD4+ was observed for a second wave of clones expanding from day 15 to 37. Contracting CD4+ clones were found mainly in CM and EM memory subsets, while CD8+ clones were enriched in EMRA. Some responding clones were found in pre-infection memory, which suggests that pre-existing cross-reactive memory T cells took part in the SARS-CoV-2 response.

PBMCs were isolated by Ficoll-Paque density gradient centrifugation. Sequencing was performed on an Illumina NovaSeq 6000. Using 5'RACE with constant-segment primers, TCRalpha and TCRbeta cDNA libraries were constructed, with sample barcodes and unique molecular identifiers added in the process. RNA was extracted from every sample with Trizol reagent. The libraries were amplified in two PCR steps, and the second step added a second sample barcode and Illumina TruSeq adapters. Sequencing of the libraries was done on an Illumina NovaSeq, producing 2 x 150 bp paired-end reads. On the study's bioinformatics: Reads were demultiplexed and collapsed into UMI-guided consensus sequences with migec v1.2.7. With mixcr v2.1.11, UMI consensuses were aligned to TRA and TRB V and J templates and assembled into clonotypes. Expanded or contracted clonotypes were those called significant by both edgeR and NoisET, with noise models trained on biological replicates. For edgeR calls, the thresholds were a false discovery rate-adjusted p below 0.01 and a log2 fold-change of 1. As an exploratory analysis of dynamics, PCA with hierarchical clustering was applied to max-normalized trajectories of the 1000 most abundant clonotypes. Separately sequenced CD4+ and CD8+ repertoires were used to assign the CD4 or CD8 phenotype of responding clones. The public reads were reprocessed in TCRdb via fastp at Q25 and MiXCR, keeping in-frame beta chains. Identical CDR3 protein sequences are pooled into one entry, listed with their most common genes and DNA. Here the V and J calls rest on TCRdb's processing, not on the authors' analysis. This sample holds fewer than 350,000 distinct CDR3 sequences; more than 15% were observed only once. 23% of the sample is taken by the ten largest.

This clonotype was detected a few times. What this receptor recognizes is not known. Nothing much larger sits one base from this clone, and base qualities are not available. V loses 5 bases, J loses 3 bases, and the germline ends lie 7 bases apart. The CDR3 runs 12 residues from the cysteine to the phenylalanine. The DNA shown is the 36-base CDR3, in frame from base 1. The germline V gene provides CDR1 MNHEY and CDR2 SVGAGI. This sequence was found in a man younger than 35 who had mild COVID-19 (a few samples of this study predate the infection). The sample titles of this study are shuffled in the database, so cell type and time point are left out; the donor was told from shared clones. The source material was PBMCs or a T cell subset sorted from them (not recorded which). The chain joins TRBV6-5 to TRBJ1-1; the D region possibly corresponds to TRBD1 (5 bases align). The CDR3 amino acid sequence is: CASSTRDTEAFF. The bases read TGTGCCAGCAGTACCAGGGACACTGAAGCTTTCTTT.